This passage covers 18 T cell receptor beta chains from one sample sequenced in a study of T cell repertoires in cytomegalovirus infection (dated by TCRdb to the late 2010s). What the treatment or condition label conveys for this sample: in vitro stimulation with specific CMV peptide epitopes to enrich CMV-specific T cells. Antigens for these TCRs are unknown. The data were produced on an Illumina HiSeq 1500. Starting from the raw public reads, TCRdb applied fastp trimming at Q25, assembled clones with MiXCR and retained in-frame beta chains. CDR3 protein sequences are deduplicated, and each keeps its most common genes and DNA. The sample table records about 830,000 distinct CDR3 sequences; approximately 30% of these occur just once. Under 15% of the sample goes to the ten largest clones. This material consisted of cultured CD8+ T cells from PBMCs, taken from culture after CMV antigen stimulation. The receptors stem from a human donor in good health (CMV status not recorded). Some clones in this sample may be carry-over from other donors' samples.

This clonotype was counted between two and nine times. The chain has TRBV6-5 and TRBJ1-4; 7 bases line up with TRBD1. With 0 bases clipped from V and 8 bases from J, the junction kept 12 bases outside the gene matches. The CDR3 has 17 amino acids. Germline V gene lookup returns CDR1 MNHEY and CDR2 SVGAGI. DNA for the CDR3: TGTGCCAGCAGTTACTCGGGAGGGGGCCTTTCATCCGAAAAACTGTTTTTT. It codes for CASSYSGGGLSSEKLFF.

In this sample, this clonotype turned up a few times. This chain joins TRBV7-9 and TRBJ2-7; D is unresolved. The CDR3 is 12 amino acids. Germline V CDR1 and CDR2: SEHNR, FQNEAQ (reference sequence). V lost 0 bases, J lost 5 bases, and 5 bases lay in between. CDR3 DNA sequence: TGTGCCAGCAGCTTAGCGCCCAACGAGCAGTACTTC. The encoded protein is CASSLAPNEQYF.

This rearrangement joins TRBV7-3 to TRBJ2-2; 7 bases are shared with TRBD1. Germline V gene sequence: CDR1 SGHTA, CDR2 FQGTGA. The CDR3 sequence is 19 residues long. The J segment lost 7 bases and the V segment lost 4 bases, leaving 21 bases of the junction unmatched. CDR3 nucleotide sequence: TGTGCCAGCAGCTCGCTTGAGAAGGTCTTCCAGTCAGGGGGCGGGGAGCTGTTTTTT. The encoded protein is CASSSLEKVFQSGGGELFF.

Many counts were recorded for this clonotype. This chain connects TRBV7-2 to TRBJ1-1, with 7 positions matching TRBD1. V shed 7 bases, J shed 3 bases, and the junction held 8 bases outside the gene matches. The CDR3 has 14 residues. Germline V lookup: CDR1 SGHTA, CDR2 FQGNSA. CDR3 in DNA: TGTGCCAGCACCGGACAGGAAATGGACACTGAAGCTTTCTTT. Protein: CASTGQEMDTEAFF.

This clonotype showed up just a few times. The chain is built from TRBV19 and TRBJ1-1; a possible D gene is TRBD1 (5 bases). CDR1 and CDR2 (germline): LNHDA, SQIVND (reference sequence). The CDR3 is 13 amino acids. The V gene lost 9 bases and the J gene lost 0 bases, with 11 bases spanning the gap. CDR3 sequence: CASRGFMNTEAFF. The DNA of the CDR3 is TGTGCCAGCCGGGGCTTTATGAACACTGAAGCTTTCTTT.

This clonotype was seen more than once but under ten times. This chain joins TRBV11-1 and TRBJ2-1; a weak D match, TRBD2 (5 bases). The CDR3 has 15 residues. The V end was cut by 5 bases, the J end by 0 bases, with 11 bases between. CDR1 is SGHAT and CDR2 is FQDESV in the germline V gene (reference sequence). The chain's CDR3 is CASSVSGFSYNEQFF. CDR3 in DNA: TGTGCCAGCAGCGTTTCGGGATTCTCCTACAATGAGCAGTTCTTC.

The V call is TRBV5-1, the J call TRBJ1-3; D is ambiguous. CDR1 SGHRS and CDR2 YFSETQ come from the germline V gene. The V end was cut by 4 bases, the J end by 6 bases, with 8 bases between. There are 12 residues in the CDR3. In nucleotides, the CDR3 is TGCGCCAGCAGCGGGGAAGAAAACACCATATATTTT. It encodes CASSGEENTIYF.

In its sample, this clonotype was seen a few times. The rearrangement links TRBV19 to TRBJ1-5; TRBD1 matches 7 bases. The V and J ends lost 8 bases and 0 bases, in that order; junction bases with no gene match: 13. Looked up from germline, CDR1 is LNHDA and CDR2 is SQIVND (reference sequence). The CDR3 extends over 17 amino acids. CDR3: CASAGQLTLYSNQPQHF. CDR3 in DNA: TGTGCCAGTGCGGGACAGCTAACTCTCTATAGCAATCAGCCCCAGCATTTT.

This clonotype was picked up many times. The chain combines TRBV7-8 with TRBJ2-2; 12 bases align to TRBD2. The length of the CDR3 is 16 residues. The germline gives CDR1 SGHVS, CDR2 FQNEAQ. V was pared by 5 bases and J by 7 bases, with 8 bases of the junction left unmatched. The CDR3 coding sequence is TGTGCCAGCAGCCTTCCTAGCGGGGGGGCCTTCGGGGAGCTGTTTTTT. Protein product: CASSLPSGGAFGELFF.

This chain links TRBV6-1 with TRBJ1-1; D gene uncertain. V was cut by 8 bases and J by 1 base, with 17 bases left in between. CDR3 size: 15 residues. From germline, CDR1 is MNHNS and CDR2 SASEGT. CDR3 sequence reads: CASFPHGPKNTEAFF. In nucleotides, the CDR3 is TGTGCCAGCTTCCCTCACGGGCCTAAGAACACTGAAGCTTTCTTT.

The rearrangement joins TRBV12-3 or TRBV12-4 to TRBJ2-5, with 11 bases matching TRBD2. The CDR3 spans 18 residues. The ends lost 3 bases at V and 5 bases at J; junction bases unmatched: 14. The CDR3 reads CASSLDGLAGGFGETQYF. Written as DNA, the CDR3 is TGTGCCAGCAGTTTGGATGGGCTAGCGGGGGGATTTGGGGAGACCCAGTACTTC.

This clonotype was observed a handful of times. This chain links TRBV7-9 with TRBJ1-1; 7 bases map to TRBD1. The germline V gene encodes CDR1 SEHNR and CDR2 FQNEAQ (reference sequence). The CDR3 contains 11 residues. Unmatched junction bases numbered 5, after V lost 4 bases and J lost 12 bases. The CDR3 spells CASSSDRAPFF. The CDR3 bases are TGTGCCAGCAGCTCTGACAGGGCCCCTTTCTTT.

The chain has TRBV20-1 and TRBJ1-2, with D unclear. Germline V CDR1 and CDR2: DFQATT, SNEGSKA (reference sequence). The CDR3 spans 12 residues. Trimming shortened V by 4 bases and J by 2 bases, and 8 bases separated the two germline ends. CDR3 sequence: CSAIQINYGYTF. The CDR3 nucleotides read TGCAGTGCTATTCAGATAAACTATGGCTACACCTTC.

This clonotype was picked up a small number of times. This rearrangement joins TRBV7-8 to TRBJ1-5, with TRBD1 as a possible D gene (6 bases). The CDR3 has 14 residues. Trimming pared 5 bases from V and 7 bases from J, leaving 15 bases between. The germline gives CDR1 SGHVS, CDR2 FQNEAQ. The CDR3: CASSQGTQGQPQHF. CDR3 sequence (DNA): TGTGCCAGCAGCCAAGGCACTCAGGGGCAGCCCCAGCATTTT.

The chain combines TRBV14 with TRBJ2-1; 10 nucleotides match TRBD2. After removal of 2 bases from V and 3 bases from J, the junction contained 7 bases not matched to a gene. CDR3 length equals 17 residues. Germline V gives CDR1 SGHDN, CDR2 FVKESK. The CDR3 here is CASSQPTSGENYNEQFF. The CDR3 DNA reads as TGTGCCAGCAGCCAACCAACTAGCGGGGAGAACTACAATGAGCAGTTCTTC. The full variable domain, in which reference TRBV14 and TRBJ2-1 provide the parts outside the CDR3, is EAGVTQFPSHSVIEKGQTVTLRCDPISGHDNLYWYRRVMGKEIKFLLHFVKESKQDESGMPNNRFLAERTGGTYSTLKVQPAELEDSGVYFCASSQPTSGENYNEQFFGPGTRLTVL.

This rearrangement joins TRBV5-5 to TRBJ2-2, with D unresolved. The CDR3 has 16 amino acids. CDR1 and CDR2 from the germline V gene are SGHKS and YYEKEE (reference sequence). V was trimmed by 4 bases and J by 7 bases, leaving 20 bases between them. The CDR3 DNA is TGTGCCAGCAGCCCAAGGAGTGTCCCCGGTGGCGGGGAGCTGTTTTTT. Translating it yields CASSPRSVPGGGELFF.

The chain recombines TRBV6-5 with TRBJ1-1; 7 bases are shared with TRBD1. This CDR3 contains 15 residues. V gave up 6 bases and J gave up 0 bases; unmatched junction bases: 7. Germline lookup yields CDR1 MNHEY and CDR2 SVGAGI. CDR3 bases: TGTGCCAGCAGCGGACAGGACTATATGAACACTGAAGCTTTCTTT. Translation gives CASSGQDYMNTEAFF.

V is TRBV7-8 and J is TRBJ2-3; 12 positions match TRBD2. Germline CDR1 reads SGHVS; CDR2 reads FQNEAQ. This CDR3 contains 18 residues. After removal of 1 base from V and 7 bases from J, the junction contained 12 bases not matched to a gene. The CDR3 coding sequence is TGTGCCAGCAGCTTAGGCTCTCGGACTAGCGGGATTGGATATACGCAGTATTTT. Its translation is CASSLGSRTSGIGYTQYF.